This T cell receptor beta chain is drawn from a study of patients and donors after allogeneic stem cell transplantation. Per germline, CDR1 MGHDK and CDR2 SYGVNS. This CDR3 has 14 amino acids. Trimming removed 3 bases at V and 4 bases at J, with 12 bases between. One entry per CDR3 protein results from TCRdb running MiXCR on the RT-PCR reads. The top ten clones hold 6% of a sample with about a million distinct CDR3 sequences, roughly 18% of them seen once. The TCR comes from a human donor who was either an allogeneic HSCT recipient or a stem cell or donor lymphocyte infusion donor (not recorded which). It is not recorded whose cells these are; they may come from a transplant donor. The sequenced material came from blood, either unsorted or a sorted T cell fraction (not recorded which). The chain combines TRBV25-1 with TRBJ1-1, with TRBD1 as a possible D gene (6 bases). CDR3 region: CASSERAGATEAFF. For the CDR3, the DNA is TGTGCCAGCAGTGAGCGCGCGGGGGCCACTGAAGCTTTCTTT. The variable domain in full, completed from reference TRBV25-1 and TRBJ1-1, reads EADIYQTPRYLVIGTGKKITLECSQTMGHDKMYWYQQDPGMELHLIHYSYGVNSTEKGDLSSESTVSRIRTEHFPLTLESARPSHTSQYLCASSERAGATEAFFGQGTRLTVV.